This record concerns one T cell receptor (beta chain) sequence. Its recognized antigen is unknown. Base qualities are not recorded, but no much larger clone differs from it by a single base. This sample was included in a study of blood T cell repertoires in COVID-19 (dated by TCRdb to 2018 to 2021). Background for the entire study: Samples from collaborators originated in the United States, Italy and Spain and spanned both the acute and convalescent phases of COVID-19. HLA class I and class II types, where available, came from metadata supplied by the sample provider rather than from assay-based typing. A de-identified subject ID, COVID-19 status, age in years and sex were almost always included in the sample metadata. The material from the prospective study consisted of cDNA or gDNA derived from T cells, B-cell-depleted T cells, or PBMCs. Samples were obtained from the ongoing ImmuneRACE study (first 160 participants) and from some 1,200 subjects provided by 6 global collaborators. Subjects who had been exposed to COVID-19, were actively infected with it, or had recovered from it provided the deeply sampled blood TCRbeta repertoires that made up the dataset. A freely available public database, intended as a resource for researchers studying the immune response to SARS-CoV-2, is where the repertoires were released.

TCRbeta CDR3 regions were amplified from genomic DNA using the immunoSEQ Assay, a bias-controlled multiplex PCR. Regarding the original processing steps: Within the assay, amplification of reference gene primers was used to estimate how many nucleated cells each sample contained. Sequence reads were collapsed and filtered to measure the absolute abundance of every unique TCRbeta CDR3 rearrangement. For each sample, productive Simpson clonality was calculated by taking the square root of Simpson's diversity index across productive rearrangements. As stored in TCRdb, this immuneACCESS dataset retains in-frame rearrangements with V and J assigned. A fraction of the clones does not appear; measured against another copy, unresolved V genes explain less than half of the discrepancy, and the remainder lacks a known reason. V and J calls and clone size are copied from that table; D and trimming were computed from the DNA. The sample table lists about 95,000 clones, about 84% of them with a count of one. The ten largest account for 24% of the sample.

V is reduced by 6 bases and J by 3 bases, leaving a spacing of 13 bases between them. The CDR3 runs 13 residues from the cysteine to the phenylalanine. Only the CDR3 region is kept as DNA, spanning 39 bases read in frame from base 1. CDR1 is given as SGDLS and CDR2 as YYNGEE, both from the germline V gene. Whole blood was collected in K2EDTA tubes by collaborating institutions according to the institutions' own protocols. For TCRbeta analysis, collaborators shipped samples in one of three forms: frozen whole blood, isolated PBMCs, or DNA extracted from either of those sample types. Study-wide conclusions, independent of this receptor: Clinical and demographic metadata were provided uncurated, with the amount varying by source and participant.

The chain is made from TRBV9 and TRBJ2-7, with TRBD2 perhaps the D gene, on 5 matching bases. What was sequenced was peripheral blood. The TCR was taken from a human donor in a cohort sampled during active COVID-19. The CDR3 corresponds to CASIKGEGYEQYF. The DNA is as follows: TGTGCCAGCATAAAGGGAGAGGGCTACGAGCAGTACTTC.